The 21 T cell receptor beta chains listed next were all sequenced from one sample in a study of identical twins. TCRdb called the 5' RACE reads again in MiXCR, with one record for every CDR3 protein. The sample consists of hundreds of thousands of distinct CDR3 sequences, approximately 7.9% of them appearing once. These same data were also listed under a study on yellow fever vaccine responses in identical twins.

The specimen sequenced was CD8+ T cells sorted from blood. The origin of the receptors is a young woman in good health.

This chain uses TRBV12-3 or TRBV12-4 with TRBJ2-5; the D gene is possibly TRBD1 (6 bases). CDR3 length: 14 residues. V was clipped by 7 bases and J by 9 bases, with 21 bases between them. As DNA, the CDR3 is TGTGCCAGCACCGGAGGTGCAGGGGTAGGGGCCCAGTACTTC. Translating gives CASTGGAGVGAQYF.

This clonotype appeared many times. The chain joins TRBV12-3 or TRBV12-4 to TRBJ2-4, with D possibly matching TRBD1 (6 bases). CDR3 length equals 17 residues. Trimming shortened V by 3 bases and J by 0 bases, and 15 bases separated the two germline ends. Here the CDR3 DNA reads TGTGCCAGCAGTTTCATCCCCGGGACACAAGCCAAAAACATTCAGTACTTC. Translated, it gives CASSFIPGTQAKNIQYF.

As for this clonotype: This may stem from a read error, because a much larger clone lies one nucleotide away. The chain recombines TRBV4-2 with TRBJ2-1; 7 nucleotides line up with TRBD2. The ends lost 4 bases at V and 5 bases at J; junction bases unmatched: 8. The CDR3 covers 15 residues. From germline, CDR1 is LGHNA and CDR2 YNFKEQ. CDR3 amino acids: CASSPGLPENNEQFF. CDR3 in DNA: TGTGCCAGCAGCCCGGGACTACCGGAGAACAATGAGCAGTTCTTC.

V is TRBV11-2 and J is TRBJ2-7, with 8 bases matching TRBD2. The CDR3 totals 15 residues. The germline CDR1 and CDR2 sequences are SGHAT and FQNNGV. The V gene end was trimmed by 5 bases and the J gene end by 6 bases; junction bases not matched to a gene: 12. CDR3 sequence (DNA): TGTGCCAGCAGCCCCGGGAGGGGTGAGTGGATCGAGCAGTACTTC. Its translation: CASSPGRGEWIEQYF.

This clonotype was detected many times. J is TRBJ2-7 and V is TRBV24-1; D is undetermined. The V gene's germline CDR1 is KGHDR and CDR2 SFDVKD. CDR3 length equals 18 residues. Trimming left V 5 bases short and J 2 bases short, with 24 bases between. The CDR3 sequence: CATSGIRSAPHPPYEQYV. As DNA, the CDR3 is TGTGCCACCAGTGGGATCAGGTCGGCACCACATCCTCCCTACGAGCAGTACGTC.

This clonotype was picked up a small number of times. The gene calls are TRBV11-2 and TRBJ2-1; D gene unclear. CDR1 and CDR2 (germline): SGHAT, FQNNGV. The CDR3 sequence is 12 residues long. Trimming stripped 8 bases from V and 5 bases from J, with 10 bases between. The CDR3 DNA reads TGTGCCAGCCAGATGAAGAACAATGAGCAGTTCTTC. Its translation is CASQMKNNEQFF.

This clonotype turned up a few times. V is TRBV9 and J is TRBJ2-1; D remains ambiguous. The CDR3 has 15 amino acids. The germline CDR1 and CDR2 sequences are SGDLS and YYNGEE. The V gene lost 0 bases and the J gene lost 3 bases, with 10 bases spanning the gap. CDR3 DNA: TGTGCCAGCAGCGTAGGAGAGTCCCGCTACAATGAGCAGTTCTTC. Protein product: CASSVGESRYNEQFF.

V gene TRBV20-1 combines with J gene TRBJ1-1; D ambiguous. The germline V and J ends were trimmed by 2 bases and 3 bases, with 19 bases remaining between them. There are 16 residues in the CDR3. Germline assignment: CDR1 DFQATT and CDR2 SNEGSKA (reference sequence). As DNA, the CDR3 is TGCAGTGCTAGAAGGGCGTACCTCCGGAGGTACACTGAAGCTTTCTTT. It codes for CSARRAYLRRYTEAFF.

This clonotype was counted many times. The chain uses TRBV29-1 and TRBJ1-1, with 7 bases fitting TRBD1. Germline values: CDR1 SQVTM, CDR2 ANQGSEA. The CDR3 covers 14 residues. V lost 2 bases and J lost 4; bases outside the gene matches: 7. The CDR3 DNA reads as TGCAGCGTTGAACCCAGGGGGTTGGGCACTGAAGCTTTCTTT. Translated, it gives CSVEPRGLGTEAFF.

The chain couples TRBV11-2 to TRBJ2-5; TRBD2 aligns across 16 bases. The V gene end was trimmed by 7 bases and the J gene end by 5 bases; junction bases not matched to a gene: 13. Germline V lookup: CDR1 SGHAT, CDR2 FQNNGV. The CDR3 is 18 amino acids. This CDR3 reads CASNRGPGLAGGYETQYF. The CDR3 DNA reads as TGTGCCAGCAACCGTGGACCGGGACTAGCGGGGGGGTATGAGACCCAGTACTTC.

This clonotype was seen more than once but under ten times. The CDR3: CASSDGGFEQYV. The DNA for the CDR3 is TGTGCCAGCAGTGATGGAGGATTCGAGCAGTACGTC. The J gene is TRBJ2-7, the V gene TRBV25-1; TRBD2 is a possible D gene (5 bases). This CDR3 region has 12 residues. V dropped 3 bases and J dropped 6 bases, with 9 bases sitting between them. Germline CDR1 is MGHDK and CDR2 is SYGVNS.

The chain recombines TRBV13 with TRBJ2-5; 11 positions match TRBD2. This CDR3 region has 17 residues. Germline lookup yields CDR1 PRHDT and CDR2 FYEKMQ (reference sequence). With V trimmed by 6 bases and J by 4 bases, 13 bases remained unmatched. The CDR3 DNA is TGTGCCAGCAGTCAACAACTAGCGGGAGCCGGACTAGAGACCCAGTACTTC. Translation: CASSQQLAGAGLETQYF.

The sample holds many counts of this clonotype. The chain is built from TRBV9 and TRBJ2-3, with 10 nucleotides matching TRBD2. Germline CDR1 is SGDLS and CDR2 is YYNGEE. There are 15 residues in the CDR3. The junction had 3 bases not matched to a gene; V was cut back by 2 bases and J by 3 bases. The CDR3 nucleotides are TGTGCCAGCAGCGTTAGGACTAGCGGAACAGATACGCAGTATTTT. Its translation: CASSVRTSGTDTQYF.

The J gene is TRBJ1-2, the V gene TRBV15; a weak D match, TRBD1 (6 bases). This CDR3 region has 15 residues. The germline CDR1 and CDR2 sequences are LNHNV and YYDKDF (reference sequence). The V end lost 0 bases, the J end lost 7 bases, and 15 bases lay between the germline ends. The CDR3 is CATSRDRDWGAGYTF. In nucleotides, the CDR3 is TGTGCCACCAGCAGAGATCGCGACTGGGGGGCTGGCTACACCTTC. The full variable domain, in which reference TRBV15 and TRBJ1-2 provide the parts outside the CDR3, is DAMVIQNPRYQVTQFGKPVTLSCSQTLNHNVMYWYQQKSSQAPKLLFHYYDKDFNNEADTPDNFQSRRPNTSFCFLDIRSPGLGDTAMYLCATSRDRDWGAGYTFGSGTRLTVV.

This clonotype was seen only a few times. The rearrangement joins TRBV7-3 to TRBJ2-2; 7 nucleotides align to TRBD2. V lost 5 bases and J lost 6; bases outside the gene matches: 15. CDR1 and CDR2 (germline): SGHTA, FQGTGA. The CDR3 extends over 17 amino acids. The CDR3 sequence: CASSPSPGGLAAGELFF. CDR3 DNA: TGTGCCAGCAGCCCTTCCCCTGGTGGGCTAGCGGCCGGGGAGCTGTTTTTT.

This clonotype was counted ten times or more. Germline and junction disagree at one end, which may indicate a read error. The chain combines TRBV2 with TRBJ2-7, with 10 bases identical to TRBD2. This CDR3 comprises 15 residues. Per germline, CDR1 SNHLY and CDR2 FYNNEI. The CDR3 DNA is TGTGCCAGCAGAGAAGGACTAGCGGCCTCCTACGAGCAGTACTTC. This translates into CASREGLAASYEQYF.

V gene TRBV13 combines with J gene TRBJ2-7; a weak D match, TRBD1 (5 bases). Per the germline V gene, CDR1 is PRHDT and CDR2 is FYEKMQ (reference sequence). Trimming removed 2 bases at V and 7 bases at J, with 12 bases between. CDR3 size: 13 residues. CDR3 sequence: CASSLRNRWEQYV. For the CDR3, the DNA is TGTGCCAGCAGCTTAAGGAACAGGTGGGAGCAGTACGTC.

This chain uses TRBV14 with TRBJ2-1; 10 bases are a match to TRBD2. This CDR3 spans 17 amino acids. Germline-derived CDR1 and CDR2 are SGHDN and FVKESK. V gave up 0 bases and J gave up 8 bases; unmatched junction bases: 10. CDR3 protein: CASSQDAWLAGVDEQFF. The CDR3 nucleotides are TGTGCCAGCAGCCAAGATGCTTGGCTAGCGGGAGTAGATGAGCAGTTCTTC. Full variable domain (outside the CDR3, taken from reference TRBV14 and TRBJ2-1): EAGVTQFPSHSVIEKGQTVTLRCDPISGHDNLYWYRRVMGKEIKFLLHFVKESKQDESGMPNNRFLAERTGGTYSTLKVQPAELEDSGVYFCASSQDAWLAGVDEQFFGPGTRLTVL.

The sample holds a few counts of this clonotype. The chain is built from TRBV24-1 and TRBJ2-1; no reliable D call. The CDR3 extends over 13 amino acids. V gave up 7 bases and J gave up 3 bases, with 9 bases separating them. Germline CDR1 reads KGHDR; CDR2 reads SFDVKD. The CDR3 reads CATREKGYNEQFF. CDR3 coding DNA: TGTGCCACCAGGGAGAAGGGCTACAATGAGCAGTTCTTC.

This clonotype was seen only a few times. The rearrangement links TRBV2 to TRBJ1-2, with TRBD1 matching 9 bases. CDR1 and CDR2 (germline): SNHLY, FYNNEI. This CDR3 region has 13 residues. V shed 7 bases, J shed 4 bases, and the junction held 4 bases outside the gene matches. In nucleotides, the CDR3 is TGTGCCAGCACCGACAGGGGGACCTATGGCTACACCTTC. Encoded protein: CASTDRGTYGYTF.

This chain links TRBV14 with TRBJ2-7; D is perhaps TRBD1 or TRBD2 (6 bases each). The length of the CDR3 is 14 residues. Germline values: CDR1 SGHDN, CDR2 FVKESK. Trimming shortened V by 8 bases and J by 3 bases, and 17 bases separated the two germline ends. CDR3 sequence reads: CASRGVEQGYEQYF. The CDR3 bases are TGTGCCAGCCGCGGGGTAGAACAGGGCTACGAGCAGTACTTC.